This T cell receptor (beta chain) was found in a study of siplizumab effects on memory and regulatory T cells. Germline lookup yields CDR1 GTSNPN and CDR2 SVGIG (reference sequence). The germline V and J ends were trimmed by 4 bases and 8 bases, with 9 bases remaining between them. The CDR3 sequence is 11 residues long. Profiling relied on immunoSEQ multiplex PCR, and the TCRdb table lists in-frame clones only, not all of them. The table shows roughly 100,000 clones, with approximately 94% occurring only once. The genes are TRBV30 and TRBJ2-1, with D unclear. This TCR was recovered from a human donor in good health. The sample comprised CD4+ T cells sorted from blood. The CDR3 here is CAWTHLYEQFF. The CDR3 region has the DNA TGTGCCTGGACCCACCTATATGAGCAGTTCTTC.